This T cell receptor (beta chain) was documented in a study of spatial heterogeneity in lung cancer. In the library, each TCR cDNA molecule bore its own unique molecular identifier. TCRdb called the 5' RACE reads again in MiXCR, with one record for every CDR3 protein. The sample records about 7,800 distinct CDR3 sequences, around 8.6% being singletons. The ends lost 5 bases at V and 3 bases at J; junction bases unmatched: 2. The CDR3 is made up of 14 amino acids. The germline gives CDR1 DFQATT, CDR2 SNEGSKA (reference sequence). Indicated time point: sample taken at primary tumor resection. The V gene is TRBV20-1, the J gene TRBJ2-3; TRBD2 matches 13 bases. This material consisted of PBMCs, taken at surgery. The sequence was obtained from a male donor with early-stage non-small cell lung cancer. The CDR3 DNA is TGCAGTGCTTGGACTAGCGGGAGTACAGATACGCAGTATTTT. Encoded protein: CSAWTSGSTDTQYF.